The clone carrying this T cell receptor beta chain was recorded only once. What it recognizes is unknown. The sample originates from a study of cytomegalovirus exposure and HLA in healthy donors. The V segment lost 6 bases and the J segment 3 bases; nucleotides outside the gene matches: 9. The V gene's germline CDR1 is SGHNT and CDR2 YYREEE (reference sequence). The CDR3 loop spans 14 amino acids. There were likely unrecorded immune exposures, though donors were nominally healthy when sampled. General study findings and limits: A previous analysis found most TCR beta V segments productive roughly 87% or roughly 30% of the time. A later analysis linked a missense variant in DCLRE1C to the trimming of TCR beta V and J genes. HLA alleles were associated with some 17,000 TCR beta sequences in a later analysis at 0.05 false discovery rate.

Researchers ran the PCR with 60 Vbeta and 13 Jbeta primers. Repertoires were generated with immunoSEQ multiplex PCR, while TCRdb's copy carries only in-frame clones and drops some. This sample has around 150,000 clones, with 70% to 80% found just once. The material sequenced was PBMCs. The origin of this receptor is a male donor in good health and CMV-seronegative. The V gene is TRBV5-4, the J gene TRBJ2-7, with TRBD1 identical over 7 bases. In nucleotides, the CDR3 is TGTGCCAGCACTCCCGGGTCAGGGGGCTACGAGCAGTACTTC. This gives the protein CASTPGSGGYEQYF.